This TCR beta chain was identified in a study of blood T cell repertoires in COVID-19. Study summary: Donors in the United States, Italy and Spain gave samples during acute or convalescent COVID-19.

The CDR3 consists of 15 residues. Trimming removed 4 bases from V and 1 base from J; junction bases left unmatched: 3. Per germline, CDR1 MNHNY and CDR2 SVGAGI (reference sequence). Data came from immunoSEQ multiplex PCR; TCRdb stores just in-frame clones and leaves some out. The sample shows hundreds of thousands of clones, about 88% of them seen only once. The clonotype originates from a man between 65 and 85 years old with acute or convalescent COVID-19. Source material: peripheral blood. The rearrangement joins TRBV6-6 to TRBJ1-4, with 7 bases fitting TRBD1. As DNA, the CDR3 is TGTGCCAGCAGTTGGACAGGAGGAACTAATGAAAAACTGTTTTTT. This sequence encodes CASSWTGGTNEKLFF.